This record looks at one T cell receptor beta chain sequence and its context. No antigen is known for it. This entry comes from a study of shared clonotypes between healthy human individuals. Study information: Every donor yielded three CD4 naive, three CD4 memory, two CD8 naive and one CD8 memory plate.

Notes on the study in general: The represented genetic and exposure-history diversity was limited by the small number of donors. Investigators collected only blood, and repertoires in tissues likely differ.

Sorted-subset replicate PCRs used roughly 210 ng of genomic DNA. This amount corresponded to 33,000 or so T cell genomes. Sequencing was performed with immunoSEQ multiplex PCR; in TCRdb, only in-frame clones are kept and a portion is missing. Of about 700,000 clones in the sample, around 92% were seen once. Naivety among CD8 cells was defined by CD45RO negativity and positive CCR7 selection, thereby excluding terminally differentiated effector memory CD45RA+ cells. This CDR3 contains 15 residues. The germline gives CDR1 MDHEN, CDR2 SYDVKM. Trimming cost V 3 bases and J 5 bases; bases outside gene matches: 9.

The source material was naive CD8+ T cells sorted from blood. This chain uses TRBV28 with TRBJ2-7, with 8 bases identical to TRBD2. The sequence was obtained from a young man in good health. The CDR3 coding sequence is TGTGCCAGCAGTTTTGAAGCGGGAGTTCGGAACGAGCAGTACTTC. Encoded protein: CASSFEAGVRNEQYF. Looking up the rest from reference TRBV28 and TRBJ2-7 gives the full variable domain: DVKVTQSSRYLVKRTGEKVFLECVQDMDHENMFWYRQDPGLGLRLIYFSYDVKMKEKGDIPEGYSVSREKKERFSLILESASTNQTSMYLCASSFEAGVRNEQYFGPGTRLTVT.